This T cell receptor beta chain was profiled in a study of blood T cells in healthy people across ages. For the study at large: Using template switching, researchers captured about one barcoded beta molecule for each two T cells.

CDR1 and CDR2 (germline): MGHDK, SYGVNS. The CDR3 is 16 amino acids. The trim removed 0 bases at V and 3 bases at J, leaving 4 bases unmatched. Study-wide results and limits: The lack of PBMC sorting stopped any conclusive naive versus antigen-experienced comparison.

The use of a sample-barcoded 5' primer and a J-beta primer mix characterized a second PCR of roughly 6 to 11 cycles. Every cDNA molecule bore a tag from a template-switch adaptor containing 12 random nucleotides. Each sample yielded at least 2.5 million CDR3-containing paired-end reads. TCRdb re-called the 5' RACE reads with MiXCR, one entry per CDR3 protein. The table shows some 1.4 million distinct CDR3 sequences, with about 43% occurring only once. Concerning this clonotype itself: Its antigen is not known.

The sample was blood. The receptor was isolated from a woman aged 18-29 years in good health. The rearrangement joins TRBV25-1 to TRBJ2-1; 8 bases match TRBD2. CDR3 loop: CASSEYNSGDYNEQFF. The CDR3 DNA follows: TGTGCCAGCAGTGAATATAATAGCGGGGACTACAATGAGCAGTTCTTC.